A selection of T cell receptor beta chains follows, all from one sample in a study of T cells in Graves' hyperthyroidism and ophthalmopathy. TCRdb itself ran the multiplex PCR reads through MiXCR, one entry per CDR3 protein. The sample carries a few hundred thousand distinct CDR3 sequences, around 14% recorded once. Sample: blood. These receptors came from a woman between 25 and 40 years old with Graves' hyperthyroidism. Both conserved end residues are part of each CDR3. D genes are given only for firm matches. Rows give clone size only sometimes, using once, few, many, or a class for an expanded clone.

CASSIGQGLSTDTQYF	TGTGCCAGCAGCATCGGACAGGGCCTAAGCACAGATACGCAGTATTTT	TRBD1	TRBV7-9	TRBJ2-3	many
CASSRSSGSSYNEQFF	TGTGCCAGCAGCCGATCTAGCGGGAGTTCCTACAATGAGCAGTTCTTC	TRBD2	TRBV7-3	TRBJ2-1	many
CASSLVRGAETQYF	TGTGCCAGCAGCTTAGTGAGGGGCGCGGAGACCCAGTACTTC	.	TRBV7-2	TRBJ2-5	many
CASSPSGLPSEQFF	TGTGCCAGCAGTCCTAGCGGCCTCCCCTCCGAGCAGTTCTTC	TRBD2	TRBV12-3/TRBV12-4	TRBJ2-1	many
CASSPGQGIYGYTF	TGTGCCAGTAGTCCGGGACAGGGAATTTACGGCTACACCTTC	TRBD1	TRBV19	TRBJ1-2	many
CSARGGPAGEHEQFF	TGCAGTGCTAGGGGTGGACCAGCGGGAGAACATGAGCAGTTCTTC	TRBD2	TRBV20-1	TRBJ2-1	few
CASTIGVTNYGYAF	TGTGCCAGCACGATAGGGGTTACTAACTATGGCTACGCCTTC	.	TRBV6-1	TRBJ1-2	.
CASSQLLNTEAFF	TGTGCCAGCAGCCAATTGTTGAACACTGAAGCTTTCTTT	.	TRBV3-1	TRBJ1-1	many
CASSQVFPSTEAFF	TGTGCCAGCAGCCAAGTTTTTCCCTCCACTGAAGCTTTCTTT	.	TRBV14	TRBJ1-1	.
CASSISDHPPLLTF	TGTGCCAGTAGTATTTCCGATCACCCGCCCCTCCTGACTTTC	.	TRBV19	TRBJ2-6	many
CASSPEDTNSYEQYF	TGTGCCAGCAGCCCAGAGGACACCAACTCCTACGAGCAGTACTTC	.	TRBV7-2	TRBJ2-7	many
CASTPPGNYEQYF	TGTGCCAGCACCCCGCCTGGGAATTACGAGCAGTACTTC	.	TRBV11-2	TRBJ2-7	many
CASSPLGSAINEQFF	TGTGCCAGCTCACCCCTGGGGTCGGCAATCAATGAGCAGTTCTTC	.	TRBV18	TRBJ2-1	few
CASDSSGANVLTF	TGTGCCAGTGACAGCTCTGGGGCCAACGTCCTGACTTTC	.	TRBV9	TRBJ2-6	.
CASSPWTGETDTQYF	TGTGCCAGCAGCCCGTGGACGGGAGAGACAGATACGCAGTATTTT	.	TRBV4-2	TRBJ2-3	.
CASSFYPLGTRRGYEQYF	TGTGCCAGCAGTTTCTATCCTTTAGGGACCCGACGGGGTTACGAGCAGTACTTC	.	TRBV28	TRBJ2-7	many
CASSPGLAGVQETQYF	TGTGCCAGCAGCCCGGGACTAGCGGGAGTGCAAGAGACCCAGTACTTC	TRBD2	TRBV13	TRBJ2-5	.
CASRSSGTDNKKLFF	TGTGCCAGCAGATCCTCCGGGACGGACAATAAAAAACTGTTTTTT	.	TRBV28	TRBJ1-4	.
CASRQGAGTDTQYF	TGTGCCAGCAGACAGGGGGCGGGCACAGATACGCAGTATTTT	TRBD1	TRBV7-2	TRBJ2-3	many
CSVDFGVGTGELFF	TGCAGCGTTGATTTTGGGGTCGGCACCGGGGAGCTGTTTTTT	.	TRBV29-1	TRBJ2-2	.
CASSLEDTYPLEQYF	TGTGCCAGCAGCCTAGAAGACACCTATCCCCTCGAGCAGTACTTC	.	TRBV7-2	TRBJ2-7	many
CASSLNLRRGNEKLFF	TGTGCCAGCAGCTTAAATCTTCGAAGGGGAAATGAAAAACTGTTTTTT	.	TRBV27	TRBJ1-4	many
CASRDYSSYNSPLHF	TGTGCCAGCAGAGATTACAGCTCCTATAATTCACCCCTCCACTTT	.	TRBV6-1	TRBJ1-6	.
CASSPTGTAYTEAFF	TGTGCCAGCAGCCCTACCGGGACAGCATACACTGAAGCTTTCTTT	TRBD1	TRBV9	TRBJ1-1	few
CASSEGTGGPYEQYF	TGCGCCAGCAGTGAGGGGACAGGGGGGCCCTACGAGCAGTACTTC	TRBD1	TRBV10-2	TRBJ2-7	.
CASSRPSGKSPGELFF	TGTGCCAGCAGTCGGCCTAGCGGGAAATCCCCCGGGGAGCTGTTTTTT	TRBD2	TRBV12-3/TRBV12-4	TRBJ2-2	few
CASSDIVGSTDTQYF	TGCGCCAGCAGCGATATAGTCGGGAGCACAGATACGCAGTATTTT	.	TRBV5-1	TRBJ2-3	many
CASSPRGHDTEAFF	TGTGCCAGCAGCCCCAGGGGGCACGACACTGAAGCTTTCTTT	TRBD1	TRBV7-9	TRBJ1-1	few
CASSLPPRDRGLSNQPQHF	TGTGCCAGCAGCTTACCCCCCCGGGACAGGGGTTTGAGCAATCAGCCCCAGCATTTT	TRBD1	TRBV7-2	TRBJ1-5	many
CASSPFEGARGETQYF	TGTGCCAGCTCACCCTTTGAGGGGGCGCGAGGAGAGACCCAGTACTTC	TRBD1	TRBV18	TRBJ2-5	few
CASSRGGGGTGNTIYF	TGCGCCAGCAGCCGCGGCGGAGGGGGCACTGGAAACACCATATATTTT	TRBD1	TRBV5-1	TRBJ1-3	.
CASTNAGQGTHEQYF	TGTGCCAGCACCAACGCCGGTCAGGGCACCCACGAGCAGTACTTC	.	TRBV12-3/TRBV12-4	TRBJ2-7	many
CASSQFPRADEQFF	TGCGCCAGCAGCCAATTTCCCAGGGCCGATGAGCAGTTCTTC	.	TRBV4-1	TRBJ2-1	.
CASSSRGTRYNEQFF	TGTGCCAGCAGCTCTAGGGGTACGAGGTACAATGAGCAGTTCTTC	.	TRBV27	TRBJ2-1	many